Shown below are 20 T cell receptor beta chains from a single sample sequenced in a study of CD8+ T cells in alopecia areata. Following extraction, RNA underwent reverse transcription to cDNA, which served as the sequencing template. The data were produced by immunoSEQ multiplex PCR, yet TCRdb's version contains in-frame clones alone and is incomplete. Here the sample spans about 150,000 clones, about 53% being singletons. The specimen comprised CD8+ T cells sorted from blood, sampled at week 0. The origin of the receptors is a human donor with alopecia areata.

This clone was observed a few times. This chain connects TRBV7-8 to TRBJ2-3; D possibly matches TRBD1 or TRBD2 (5 bases each). The germline V gene encodes CDR1 SGHVS and CDR2 FQNEAQ. CDR3 length: 13 amino acids. V dropped 5 bases and J dropped 4 bases, with 10 bases sitting between them. This CDR3 reads CASSPPGPDTQYF. The DNA of the CDR3 is TGTGCCAGCAGCCCACCGGGGCCAGATACGCAGTATTTT.

This chain joins TRBV29-1 and TRBJ1-2; possibly TRBD1 for D (6 bases). CDR3 size: 12 residues. V was pared by 5 bases and J by 8 bases, with 15 bases between. Germline CDR1 and CDR2: SQVTM and ANQGSEA. The CDR3 bases are TGCAGCGTTCTACAGGGTTCAGGAGGCTACACCTTC. Its protein is CSVLQGSGGYTF. Complete variable domain (other parts from reference TRBV29-1 and TRBJ1-2): SAVISQKPSRDICQRGTSLTIQCQVDSQVTMMFWYRQQPGQSLTLIATANQGSEATYESGFVIDKFPISRPNLTFSTLTVSNMSPEDSSIYLCSVLQGSGGYTFGSGTRLTVV.

This clone was observed a handful of times. The chain is built from TRBV12-5 and TRBJ1-5, with unresolved D. The CDR3 covers 14 residues. Germline V CDR1 and CDR2: LGHNT, FRNRAP. The V and J ends lost 5 bases and 3 bases respectively, with 11 bases between them. The CDR3 sequence is CASGNDTFNQPQHF. Here the CDR3 DNA reads TGTGCTAGTGGTAATGACACTTTCAATCAGCCCCAGCATTTT.

This rearrangement joins TRBV30 to TRBJ1-2; D is ambiguous. The CDR3 runs 13 residues. CDR1 GTSNPN and CDR2 SVGIG come from the germline V gene (reference sequence). V was shortened by 5 bases and J by 4 bases, with 14 bases between the two germline ends. CDR3 residues: CAWLEGDRYGYTF. CDR3 nucleotide sequence: TGTGCCTGGTTAGAGGGAGACCGCTATGGCTACACCTTC.

The V call is TRBV30, the J call TRBJ2-7; D unclear. Germline CDR1 is GTSNPN and CDR2 is SVGIG (reference sequence). Trimming pared 5 bases from V and 0 bases from J, leaving 8 bases between. The CDR3 covers 12 residues. The CDR3 reads CAWAIGSYEQYF. The CDR3 DNA reads as TGTGCCTGGGCCATCGGCTCCTACGAGCAGTACTTC.

The V gene is TRBV2, the J gene TRBJ1-5; TRBD1 agrees at 12 bases. The length of the CDR3 is 15 residues. Germline CDR1 SNHLY, CDR2 FYNNEI. Germline trimming cut 8 bases from V and 7 bases from J; bases unmatched to any gene: 9. DNA for the CDR3: TGTGCCAGCGATCCGGGACAGGGGGCAAGACAGCCCCAGCATTTT. It yields the protein CASDPGQGARQPQHF.

CDR3 sequence: CASSSLGSYEQYF. The DNA of the CDR3 is TGTGCCAGCAGCTCCCTAGGTAGCTACGAGCAGTACTTC. This sequence joins TRBV7-2 and TRBJ2-7, with unresolved D. The germline V gene encodes CDR1 SGHTA and CDR2 FQGNSA. Between the trimmed V and J ends, which lost 4 bases and 3 bases, there was a span of 10 bases. The CDR3 extends over 13 amino acids.

This sequence joins TRBV11-2 and TRBJ2-7; D is unclear. The V and J ends lost 1 base and 3 bases respectively, with 4 bases between them. The length of the CDR3 is 12 residues. Germline CDR1 is SGHAT and CDR2 is FQNNGV. DNA of the CDR3: TGTGCCAGCAGCTTAGGTGACTACGAGCAGTACTTC. Its protein product is CASSLGDYEQYF.

The genes are TRBV27 and TRBJ2-5; 14 positions agree with TRBD2. CDR1 and CDR2 from the germline V gene are MNHEY and SMNVEV (reference sequence). Trimming cost V 4 bases and J 2 bases; bases outside gene matches: 6. The CDR3 runs to 17 residues. CDR3 bases: TGTGCCAGCAGTTACGGACTAGCGGGGGGATCTCAAGAGACCCAGTACTTC. It translates to CASSYGLAGGSQETQYF.

This clone was found once. V gene TRBV7-6 combines with J gene TRBJ2-3; D unresolved. Trimming removed 4 bases from V and 3 bases from J, with 14 bases in between. This CDR3 region has 15 residues. Germline values: CDR1 SGHVS, CDR2 FNYEAQ. In nucleotides, the CDR3 is TGTGCCAGCAGCTACCGGGCCCTAACAACAGATACGCAGTATTTT. Protein product: CASSYRALTTDTQYF.

The chain employs TRBV9 and TRBJ2-5, with D perhaps TRBD2 (5 bases). The CDR3 has 13 amino acids. Germline CDR1 and CDR2: SGDLS and YYNGEE. V was cut by 3 bases and J by 2 bases, with 8 bases left in between. The CDR3 spells CASSGSGQETQYF. DNA for the CDR3: TGTGCCAGCAGCGGCAGCGGACAAGAGACCCAGTACTTC.

This sequence joins TRBV30 and TRBJ2-1; TRBD2 might be the D (6 bases). The CDR3 covers 14 residues. The germline V gene has CDR1 GTSNPN and CDR2 SVGIG (reference sequence). Trimming removed 5 bases from V and 3 bases from J, with 14 bases in between. The CDR3: CAWDHGGFYNEQFF. The CDR3 DNA reads as TGTGCCTGGGATCACGGGGGTTTCTACAATGAGCAGTTCTTC.

V and J are TRBV2 and TRBJ1-2, with D hard to call. Trimming left V 8 bases short and J 4 bases short, with 8 bases between. The germline V gene has CDR1 SNHLY and CDR2 FYNNEI. The CDR3 loop spans 11 amino acids. CDR3 in DNA: TGTGCCAGCTACGGGAGCTATGGCTACACCTTC. Amino acids: CASYGSYGYTF. Drawing the rest from reference TRBV2 and TRBJ1-2, the complete variable domain is EPEVTQTPSHQVTQMGQEVILRCVPISNHLYFYWYRQILGQKVEFLVSFYNNEISEKSEIFDDQFSVERPDGSNFTLKIRSTKLEDSAMYFCASYGSYGYTFGSGTRLTVV.

There are a few counts of this clone. CDR3 nucleotides: TGTGCTAGTGGCCTCGACAGGGGCCGAGAAGCTTTCTTT. Its translation is CASGLDRGREAFF. The chain has TRBV12-5 and TRBJ1-1, with 8 bases lining up with TRBD1. The germline V gene encodes CDR1 LGHNT and CDR2 FRNRAP. Trimming cost V 6 bases and J 8 bases; bases outside gene matches: 8. The CDR3 sequence is 13 residues long.

This chain joins TRBV9 and TRBJ2-1; D gene unclear. There are 13 residues in the CDR3. With 0 bases removed from V and 4 bases from J, the gap between germline ends came to 5 bases. From germline, CDR1 is SGDLS and CDR2 YYNGEE. This chain's CDR3 is CASSVVEYNEQFF. The CDR3 DNA reads as TGTGCCAGCAGCGTAGTTGAATACAATGAGCAGTTCTTC.

This clone was seen once. The rearrangement joins TRBV6-5 to TRBJ2-7, with D tentatively TRBD1 (5 bases). Per the germline V gene, CDR1 is MNHEY and CDR2 is SVGAGI. Trimming left V 3 bases short and J 7 bases short, with 13 bases between. CDR3 length: 13 residues. CDR3 loop: CASSYGQGREQYF. In nucleotides, the CDR3 is TGTGCCAGCAGTTATGGGCAGGGAAGGGAGCAGTACTTC.

The V and J genes are TRBV30 and TRBJ1-1; no firm D call. The CDR3 is 15 amino acids. Looked up from germline, CDR1 is GTSNPN and CDR2 is SVGIG (reference sequence). Between the trimmed V and J ends, which lost 3 bases and 0 bases, there was a span of 14 bases. In DNA form, the CDR3 reads TGTGCCTGGAGCATGGATGGCGGACTGAACACTGAAGCTTTCTTT. This encodes CAWSMDGGLNTEAFF. The variable domain in full, with the rest retrieved from reference TRBV30 and TRBJ1-1, is SQTIHQWPATLVQPVGSPLSLECTVEGTSNPNLYWYRQAAGRGLQLLFYSVGIGQISSEVPQNLSASRPQDRQFILSSKKLLLSDSGFYLCAWSMDGGLNTEAFFGQGTRLTVV.

The count of this clone is one. This chain joins TRBV29-1 and TRBJ1-1, with D possibly being TRBD1 (5 bases). CDR3 length equals 10 residues. Germline V gives CDR1 SQVTM, CDR2 ANQGSEA. Trimming took 6 bases from V and 9 from J, leaving 11 bases between them. The CDR3 DNA is TGCAGCGTGGGCCGGGGCCAAGCTTTCTTT. This encodes CSVGRGQAFF.

The J gene is TRBJ2-3, the V gene TRBV7-2, with 7 bases identical to TRBD2. This CDR3 has 17 residues. Trimming removed 5 bases from V and 4 bases from J; junction bases left unmatched: 15. Germline-derived CDR1 and CDR2 are SGHTA and FQGNSA. CDR3 nucleotides: TGTGCCAGCAGCCCGCAAGTGACTAGCATAAGGGCAGATACGCAGTATTTT. Protein sequence: CASSPQVTSIRADTQYF.

This clone has just a few counts. The rearrangement links TRBV30 to TRBJ2-1; tentatively, D is TRBD2 (6 bases). The CDR3 length is 14 residues. The V and J ends lost 1 base and 3 bases respectively, with 10 bases between them. CDR1 is GTSNPN and CDR2 is SVGIG in the germline V gene (reference sequence). CDR3 residues: CAWSDGGGYNEQFF. DNA for the CDR3: TGTGCCTGGAGTGACGGGGGAGGCTACAATGAGCAGTTCTTC.